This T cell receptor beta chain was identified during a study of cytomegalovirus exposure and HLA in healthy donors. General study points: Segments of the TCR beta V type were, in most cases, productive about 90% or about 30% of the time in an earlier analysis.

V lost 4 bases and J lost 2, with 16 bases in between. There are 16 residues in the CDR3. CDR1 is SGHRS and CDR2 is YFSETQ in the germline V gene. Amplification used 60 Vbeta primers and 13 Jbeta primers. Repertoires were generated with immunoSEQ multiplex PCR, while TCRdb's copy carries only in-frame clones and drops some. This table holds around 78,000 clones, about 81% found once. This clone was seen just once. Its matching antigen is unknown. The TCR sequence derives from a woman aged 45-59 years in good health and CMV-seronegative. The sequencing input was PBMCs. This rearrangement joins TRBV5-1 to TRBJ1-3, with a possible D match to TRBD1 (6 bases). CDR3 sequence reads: CASSRTRGGTGNTIYF. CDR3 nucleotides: TGCGCCAGCAGCCGCACGCGGGGGGGCACTGGAAACACCATATATTTT.